The 21 T cell receptor beta chains given below trace back to one sample, sequenced in a study of T cell repertoires in cytomegalovirus infection. These receptors are not linked to any known antigen. TCRdb passed the reads through MiXCR, listing each CDR3 protein once. The sample records around 310,000 distinct CDR3 sequences, about 29% being singletons. This material consisted of cultured PBMCs, taken from culture after CMV antigen stimulation. These receptor sequences come from a human donor in good health (CMV status not recorded). Some clones in this sample may be carry-over from other donors' samples.

This clonotype was recorded a few times. The genes are TRBV7-2 and TRBJ1-1; D unresolved. This CDR3 spans 13 amino acids. Trimming took 1 base from V and 4 from J, leaving 7 bases between them. Germline V gene lookup returns CDR1 SGHTA and CDR2 FQGNSA. The CDR3 here is CASSLGHITEAFF. Here the CDR3 DNA reads TGTGCCAGCAGCTTAGGACACATCACTGAAGCTTTCTTT.

The rearrangement links TRBV6-1 to TRBJ1-5, with unresolved D. CDR1 is MNHNS, CDR2 SASEGT, per germline. V was cut by 1 base and J by 2 bases, with 9 bases left in between. The CDR3 is made up of 15 amino acids. CDR3 in amino acids: CASSEDPGGNQPQHF. The CDR3 coding sequence is TGTGCCAGCAGTGAAGACCCCGGGGGCAATCAGCCCCAGCATTTT.

The chain uses TRBV19 and TRBJ2-3, with 12 bases identical to TRBD1. V trimming: 5 bases; J trimming: 4 bases; junction bases outside the gene matches: 10. CDR1 LNHDA and CDR2 SQIVND come from the germline V gene (reference sequence). The CDR3 runs to 17 residues. The CDR3 DNA reads as TGTGCCAGTAGTTTCCCCCCGGGACAGGGGGCCGCAGATACGCAGTATTTT. It codes for CASSFPPGQGAADTQYF.

V gene TRBV5-1 combines with J gene TRBJ2-7; TRBD2 matches 10 bases. This CDR3 is 16 amino acids long. V trimming: 4 bases; J trimming: 5 bases; junction bases outside the gene matches: 12. Germline assignment: CDR1 SGHRS and CDR2 YFSETQ. The CDR3 reads CASSLEASGSTHEQYF. The CDR3 nucleotides read TGCGCCAGCAGCCTGGAGGCTAGCGGGAGTACCCACGAGCAGTACTTC.

This chain links TRBV7-2 with TRBJ1-2; D not resolved. This CDR3 spans 13 amino acids. Trimming stripped 4 bases from V and 3 bases from J, with 9 bases between. From germline, CDR1 is SGHTA and CDR2 FQGNSA. The CDR3 region has the DNA TGTGCCAGCAGCTGGGTTCTTGACTATGGCTACACCTTC. This codes for CASSWVLDYGYTF.

The chain combines TRBV19 with TRBJ1-5, with a possible D match to TRBD1 (5 bases). The V gene's germline CDR1 is LNHDA and CDR2 SQIVND (reference sequence). This CDR3 has 15 residues. V lost 6 bases to trimming and J lost 5 bases, with 17 bases between them. Written as DNA, the CDR3 is TGTGCCAGTAGGGTATTCGAGGGGCTGCATCAGCCCCAGCATTTT. This gives the protein CASRVFEGLHQPQHF.

This chain connects TRBV20-1 to TRBJ2-6, with TRBD1 identical over 8 bases. The CDR3 covers 16 residues. Germline CDR1 is DFQATT and CDR2 is SNEGSKA (reference sequence). Trimming took 3 bases from V and 3 from J; bases not matched to a gene: 7. The CDR3: CSASGQGLGGANVLTF. The CDR3 bases are TGCAGTGCTAGTGGACAGGGTCTTGGTGGGGCCAACGTCCTGACTTTC.

This clonotype was observed at least ten times. The CDR3 loop is CASSLPGRSYEQYF. The CDR3 DNA is TGTGCCAGCAGCTTACCCGGCAGGTCCTACGAGCAGTACTTC. V usage is TRBV7-2 and J usage is TRBJ2-7; D is unclear. V was cut by 2 bases and J by 1 base, with 9 bases left in between. This CDR3 spans 14 amino acids. Germline-derived CDR1 and CDR2 are SGHTA and FQGNSA.

This clonotype was detected only a few times. The chain combines TRBV4-1 with TRBJ1-2, with TRBD1 matching over 12 bases. This CDR3 contains 16 residues. Germline V gives CDR1 MGHRA, CDR2 YSYEKL. The junction had 7 bases not matched to a gene; V was cut back by 0 bases and J by 8 bases. CDR3 region: CASSQDSGQGAGGYTF. CDR3 nucleotides: TGCGCCAGCAGCCAAGATTCGGGACAGGGGGCTGGCGGCTACACCTTC.

This chain uses TRBV5-4 with TRBJ2-1, with TRBD2 matching 9 bases. V lost 5 bases, J lost 8 bases, and 11 bases stayed unmatched. The length of the CDR3 is 15 residues. The V gene's germline CDR1 is SGHNT and CDR2 YYREEE (reference sequence). CDR3 sequence reads: CASRPKTSGRDEQFF. The CDR3 nucleotides read TGTGCCAGCAGGCCCAAGACTAGCGGTAGAGATGAGCAGTTCTTC.

The chain recombines TRBV7-9 with TRBJ2-7; unclear D gene. CDR3 length: 12 residues. With 4 bases removed from V and 6 bases from J, the gap between germline ends came to 10 bases. Per the germline V gene, CDR1 is SEHNR and CDR2 is FQNEAQ (reference sequence). Here the CDR3 reads CASSSGIGEQYF. CDR3 coding DNA: TGTGCCAGCAGCTCCGGTATCGGCGAGCAGTACTTC.

J is TRBJ2-5 and V is TRBV7-6, with a weak D call TRBD2 (6 bases). CDR3 length: 12 amino acids. V shed 0 bases and J shed 9 bases, with 8 bases lying between them. Germline CDR1 is SGHVS and CDR2 is FNYEAQ. The CDR3 DNA reads TGTGCCAGCAGCTTAGCGGGGGAGGCCCAGTACTTC. Amino acids: CASSLAGEAQYF.

There are a few counts of this clonotype. This chain links TRBV11-2 with TRBJ1-6, with 9 bases fitting TRBD1. The CDR3 length is 13 residues. The V segment lost 6 bases and the J segment 9 bases; nucleotides outside the gene matches: 3. Germline V lookup: CDR1 SGHAT, CDR2 FQNNGV. CDR3 sequence: CASSPGQGSPLHF. The CDR3 DNA is TGTGCCAGCAGTCCGGGACAGGGTTCACCCCTCCACTTT.

This clonotype occurred a few times. The chain is built from TRBV4-1 and TRBJ2-1; the D is unclear. This CDR3 is built from 13 residues. V was clipped by 4 bases and J by 7 bases, with 11 bases between them. Germline CDR1 is MGHRA and CDR2 is YSYEKL. The CDR3 is CASSRIGMNEQFF. The CDR3, as DNA: TGCGCCAGCAGCCGAATAGGGATGAATGAGCAGTTCTTC.

In this sample, this clonotype turned up a few times. The CDR3 coding sequence is TGTGCCAGCATCTCGATCAGGACCACAGATACGCAGTATTTT. This encodes CASISIRTTDTQYF. The gene calls are TRBV28 and TRBJ2-3, with D unresolved. The germline gives CDR1 MDHEN, CDR2 SYDVKM. The length of the CDR3 is 14 residues. The V gene lost 7 bases and the J gene lost 2 bases, with 13 bases spanning the gap.

The gene calls are TRBV10-3 and TRBJ1-1; no firm D call. The CDR3 is 13 residues long. Germline loops: CDR1 ENHRY, CDR2 SYGVKD. V dropped 1 base and J dropped 4 bases, with 7 bases sitting between them. In nucleotides, the CDR3 is TGTGCCATCAGTGAGTTTGGTTCCACTGAAGCTTTCTTT. Translated, it gives CAISEFGSTEAFF.

This clonotype occurred a few times. V gene TRBV27 combines with J gene TRBJ1-1; D possibly corresponds to TRBD1 (5 bases). The length of the CDR3 is 20 residues. The germline CDR1 and CDR2 sequences are MNHEY and SMNVEV (reference sequence). The ends were cut back, 5 bases at V and 3 bases at J, with 31 bases in the middle. In nucleotides, the CDR3 is TGTGCCAGCAGTCCCCGTCAACCCCCGGGGCGAACGGGTGTGGACACTGAAGCTTTCTTT. This sequence encodes CASSPRQPPGRTGVDTEAFF.

This clonotype was detected ten times or more. The chain has TRBV18 and TRBJ2-7, with D hard to call. The CDR3 is 14 residues long. Trimming removed 3 bases from V and 5 bases from J, with 14 bases in between. Germline V gene data show CDR1 as KGHSH and CDR2 as LQKENI. The CDR3 DNA reads as TGTGCCAGCTCACCCCTCCCGGTAACCGACGAGCAGTACTTC. Amino acid sequence: CASSPLPVTDEQYF.

The genes are TRBV28 and TRBJ1-5; 7 bases are a match to TRBD1. With 2 bases clipped from V and 6 bases from J, the junction kept 7 bases outside the gene matches. CDR1 is MDHEN, CDR2 SYDVKM, per germline. The CDR3 length is 15 residues. The CDR3 region is CASSLPSGGAQPQHF. DNA of the CDR3: TGTGCCAGCAGTTTACCGTCAGGGGGGGCTCAGCCCCAGCATTTT.

This clonotype was seen a few times. This chain links TRBV27 with TRBJ2-3; 16 nucleotides match TRBD2. Germline assignment: CDR1 MNHEY and CDR2 SMNVEV (reference sequence). V gave up 4 bases and J gave up 4 bases; unmatched junction bases: 8. This CDR3 comprises 18 residues. The CDR3: CASSSSPGTSGRADTQYF. The CDR3 DNA reads as TGTGCCAGCAGTTCCTCCCCAGGGACTAGCGGGAGGGCAGATACGCAGTATTTT.

The chain is built from TRBV27 and TRBJ2-1; TRBD1 or TRBD2 may be the D gene (5 bases each). The CDR3 spans 15 residues. CDR1 is MNHEY and CDR2 is SMNVEV in the germline V gene (reference sequence). Trimming removed 3 bases at V and 10 bases at J, with 19 bases between. CDR3 nucleotide sequence: TGTGCCAGCAGTTTTTATGCCAGGGTCGGGGCCGAGCAGTTCTTC. Translation gives CASSFYARVGAEQFF.